This T cell receptor (beta chain) was identified during a study of CD8+ T cells in alopecia areata. Study background: Those treated were given oral tofacitinib at 5 to 10 mg twice daily. General study points: Among the 100 top clones, expanded CD8+ clones, like scalp clonality, were significantly decreased by tofacitinib. Normal skin contains resident alphabeta T cells, and these are also sequenced in scalp samples. Many expanded lesional clones stayed in scalp and blood while on tofacitinib.

Sequencing relied on a cDNA template that was reverse transcribed from extracted RNA. The method was immunoSEQ multiplex PCR; TCRdb's version includes in-frame clones alone and lacks a portion of them. The sample lists fewer than 250,000 clones; approximately 40% were seen once. Notes on this clone: Its antigen is still unknown.

CDR1 is SGHNT, CDR2 YYREEE, per germline (reference sequence). This CDR3 region has 15 residues. V dropped 2 bases and J dropped 2; count of bases not matched to a gene: 6. Documented treatment: oral pan-JAK inhibitor, 5-10 mg twice daily. The material sequenced was CD4+ T cells sorted from blood, taken at approximately week 39, from a patient treated with tofacitinib. The chain combines TRBV5-4 with TRBJ2-7; 8 bases map to TRBD2. This sequence was found in a human donor with alopecia areata. The CDR3 here is CASSFKAGDAYEQYF. DNA for the CDR3: TGTGCCAGCAGCTTTAAAGCGGGAGACGCCTACGAGCAGTACTTC.